The 30 T cell receptor beta chains presented below share a single source sample, sequenced in a study of blood T cells in healthy people across ages. Sample-barcoded 5' priming and a J-beta primer mix drove a second PCR of about 6 to 12 cycles. One entry per CDR3 protein results from TCRdb running MiXCR on the 5' RACE reads. The sample contains about 830,000 distinct CDR3 sequences, 58% of which appear only once. Sequenced: blood. The receptors were sampled from a man aged 30-40 years in good health.

This sequence joins TRBV7-9 and TRBJ2-3; 8 positions agree with TRBD1. The length of the CDR3 is 16 residues. CDR1 is SEHNR and CDR2 is FQNEAQ in the germline V gene (reference sequence). The V gene end was trimmed by 6 bases and the J gene end by 2 bases; junction bases not matched to a gene: 10. CDR3 coding DNA: TGTGCCAGCAGAGAGGGCAGGGGGCGATACACAGATACGCAGTATTTT. This sequence encodes CASREGRGRYTDTQYF.

This clonotype was seen a few times. The chain uses TRBV28 and TRBJ1-5, with 9 bases that match TRBD1. The V gene's germline CDR1 is MDHEN and CDR2 SYDVKM. The CDR3 extends over 14 amino acids. V was clipped by 11 bases and J by 4 bases; unmatched bases: 9. The CDR3: CAGHPGQGNQPQHF. Here the CDR3 DNA reads TGTGCCGGACACCCGGGACAGGGTAATCAGCCCCAGCATTTT.

The J gene is TRBJ2-1, the V gene TRBV5-1; the match to TRBD2 covers 11 bases. This CDR3 region has 15 residues. Losses at the gene ends were 4 bases for V and 6 bases for J; bases not matched to a gene: 6. Looked up from germline, CDR1 is SGHRS and CDR2 is YFSETQ. CDR3 DNA sequence: TGCGCCAGCAGCCGGGTAGCGGGAGGGGGCAATGAGCAGTTCTTC. The encoded protein is CASSRVAGGGNEQFF. The variable domain in full, with the rest retrieved from reference TRBV5-1 and TRBJ2-1, is KAGVTQTPRYLIKTRGQQVTLSCSPISGHRSVSWYQQTPGQGLQFLFEYFSETQRNKGNFPGRFSGRQFSNSRSEMNVSTLELGDSALYLCASSRVAGGGNEQFFGPGTRLTVL.

With respect to this clonotype: An end of the junction differs from the germline gene, which may be a read error. V is TRBV3-1 and J is TRBJ1-6; D is uncertain. The CDR3 has 14 residues. CDR1 is LGHDT and CDR2 is YNNKEL in the germline V gene (reference sequence). The CDR3 DNA sequence: TGCGCCAGCAGCGAGATTCCAAGGAATTCACCCCTCCACTTT. Translation: CASSEIPRNSPLHF. Full variable domain (rest looked up from reference TRBV3-1 and TRBJ1-6): DTAVSQTPKYLVTQMGNDKSIKCEQNLGHDTMYWYKQDSKKFLKIMFSYNNKELIINETVPNRFSPKSPDKAHLNLHINSLELGDSAVYFCASSEIPRNSPLHFGNGTRLTVT.

The rearrangement joins TRBV28 to TRBJ2-1; 10 nucleotides match TRBD2. This CDR3 region has 16 residues. V lost 5 bases and J lost 7; bases outside the gene matches: 11. Germline V gives CDR1 MDHEN, CDR2 SYDVKM. As DNA, the CDR3 is TGTGCCAGCAGTATAGCGGGAGGAATGAGCAATAATGAGCAGTTCTTC. Amino acid sequence: CASSIAGGMSNNEQFF. The entire variable domain, with the rest obtained from reference TRBV28 and TRBJ2-1, is as follows: DVKVTQSSRYLVKRTGEKVFLECVQDMDHENMFWYRQDPGLGLRLIYFSYDVKMKEKGDIPEGYSVSREKKERFSLILESASTNQTSMYLCASSIAGGMSNNEQFFGPGTRLTVL.

The rearrangement uses TRBV4-2 and TRBJ2-4; D unclear. The CDR3 is made up of 16 amino acids. Germline V lookup: CDR1 LGHNA, CDR2 YNFKEQ. Trimming took off 0 bases at V and 0 bases at J, with 9 bases between the two ends. The CDR3 DNA reads TGTGCCAGCAGCCAAGAGAGTCCCCTAGCCAAAAACATTCAGTACTTC. This sequence encodes CASSQESPLAKNIQYF.

The chain carries TRBV25-1 and TRBJ2-5; no definite D call. The J call may be incorrect, as the DNA end agrees better with TRBJ2-7. Germline lookup yields CDR1 MGHDK and CDR2 SYGVNS. The CDR3 is 12 amino acids. The CDR3 here is CASSVGYGEQYF. The CDR3 nucleotides are TGTGCCAGCAGTGTGGGATATGGCGAGCAGTACTTC.

This chain uses TRBV20-1 with TRBJ2-5, with TRBD2 as a possible D gene (5 bases). The end of the DNA fits TRBJ2-7 better, so the J call may be wrong. This CDR3 contains 15 residues. The germline V gene has CDR1 DFQATT and CDR2 SNEGSKA (reference sequence). The CDR3 is CSARSETIPAYEQYF. DNA of the CDR3: TGCAGTGCTAGATCGGAGACTATCCCTGCCTACGAGCAGTACTTC.

This clonotype appeared a few times. The rearrangement links TRBV7-4 to TRBJ2-5; TRBD1 matches 9 bases. Germline CDR1 is SGHVT and CDR2 is SQSDAQ. The CDR3 is made up of 15 amino acids. V gave up 0 bases and J gave up 11 bases; unmatched junction bases: 10. CDR3 DNA: TGTGCCAGCAGCTTAGCGGAGGGACAGGGTAGGGAGCAGTACTTC. It yields the protein CASSLAEGQGREQYF.

The chain recombines TRBV11-2 with TRBJ2-7; D uncertain. V lost 11 bases, J lost 3 bases, and 8 bases lay in between. The V gene's germline CDR1 is SGHAT and CDR2 FQNNGV. The CDR3 consists of 10 residues. The CDR3 DNA is TGTGCCGGCCAGAACTACGAGCAGTACTTC. Translated, it gives CAGQNYEQYF.

There are many counts of this clonotype. CDR3 protein: CASSLAYEQFF. CDR3 nucleotides: TGTGCCAGCAGCTTAGCGTATGAGCAGTTCTTC. The chain couples TRBV2 to TRBJ2-1, with D tentatively TRBD2 (5 bases). V lost 6 bases and J 8 bases, leaving 8 bases between the germline ends. The CDR3 consists of 11 residues. Germline V gene data show CDR1 as SNHLY and CDR2 as FYNNEI.

This clonotype was seen a handful of times. This chain connects TRBV6-4 to TRBJ1-2, with 9 positions matching TRBD1. V lost 2 bases and J lost 5; bases outside the gene matches: 21. Germline V gene sequence: CDR1 MRHNA, CDR2 SNTAGT. The CDR3 runs to 20 residues. The CDR3 here is CASSDVPRAQSGQGNYGYTF. The CDR3 DNA sequence: TGTGCCAGCAGTGACGTTCCCCGGGCGCAATCGGGACAGGGAAATTATGGCTACACCTTC.

The chain uses TRBV6-2 or TRBV6-3 and TRBJ1-2; no reliable D call. Germline V gene data show CDR1 as MNHEY and CDR2 as SVGEGT. V lost 8 bases and J lost 7, with 17 bases in between. CDR3 size: 13 residues. DNA of the CDR3: TGTGCCAGCCGGGCCAACTCTCGGAGTGGCTACACCTTC. Its protein is CASRANSRSGYTF.

The chain links TRBV3-1 to TRBJ2-5, with TRBD1 as a possible D gene (6 bases). The germline gives CDR1 LGHDT, CDR2 YNNKEL (reference sequence). The CDR3 has 16 residues. V lost 0 bases and J lost 11, with 22 bases in between. CDR3 region: CASSQEQGPPFGEQYF. The CDR3 region has the DNA TGTGCCAGCAGCCAAGAACAGGGCCCCCCTTTCGGTGAGCAGTACTTC.

This clonotype was seen a handful of times. The gene calls are TRBV10-2 and TRBJ2-5; weak D call: TRBD2 (6 bases). Trimming pared 3 bases from V and 0 bases from J, leaving 11 bases between. The CDR3 has 15 amino acids. CDR1 and CDR2 (germline): WSHSY, SAAADI. The CDR3 DNA is TGCGCCAGCAGTGATTCGGGGGACTACCAAGAGACCCAGTACTTC. It specifies CASSDSGDYQETQYF.

This sequence joins TRBV20-1 and TRBJ2-1, with a weak D call TRBD2 (5 bases). The V and J ends lost 3 bases and 2 bases respectively, with 14 bases between them. Germline V gives CDR1 DFQATT, CDR2 SNEGSKA (reference sequence). The CDR3 consists of 15 residues. CDR3 bases: TGCAGTGCTAGCCCAGCGGAAGGCCCCTACAATGAGCAGTTCTTC. It codes for CSASPAEGPYNEQFF.

As concerns this clonotype: Germline and junction disagree at one end, which may indicate a read error. V and J are TRBV7-2 and TRBJ2-7, with no clear D. Germline CDR1 and CDR2: SGHTA and FQGNSA. This CDR3 is 14 amino acids long. The CDR3 sequence: CACSTDRTAYEQYF. The CDR3 DNA follows: TGTGCCTGCAGCACAGATCGGACCGCCTACGAGCAGTACTTC.

CDR3 region: CSAFADGTGPNYGYTF. CDR3 DNA: TGCAGTGCTTTTGCAGACGGGACAGGTCCTAACTATGGCTACACCTTC. This sequence joins TRBV20-1 and TRBJ1-2, with 8 bases identical to TRBD1. The germline gives CDR1 DFQATT, CDR2 SNEGSKA (reference sequence). This CDR3 contains 16 residues. V lost 5 bases, J lost 0 bases, and 11 bases stayed unmatched.

This clonotype was seen a handful of times. The chain carries TRBV12-3 or TRBV12-4 and TRBJ2-7, with D hard to call. The length of the CDR3 is 13 residues. V was pared by 5 bases and J by 1 base, with 9 bases between. The CDR3 DNA sequence: TGTGCCAGCAGTCCTCCTCCTTCCTACGAGCAGTACTTC. Amino acid sequence: CASSPPPSYEQYF.

The gene calls are TRBV9 and TRBJ1-1; D uncertain. Trimming left V 0 bases short and J 4 bases short, with 10 bases between. Germline V gene lookup returns CDR1 SGDLS and CDR2 YYNGEE. CDR3 length: 14 residues. The CDR3 nucleotides read TGTGCCAGCAGCGTAGGGCGGGTTAGCACTGAAGCTTTCTTT. Amino acid sequence: CASSVGRVSTEAFF.

As regards this clonotype: This may be a read error: a much more frequent sequence differs by one nucleotide. This rearrangement joins TRBV7-2 to TRBJ2-7; D may be TRBD2 (6 bases). The CDR3 has 14 amino acids. From germline, CDR1 is SGHTA and CDR2 FQGNSA. This CDR3 reads CVSSLMGRSYEQYF. In DNA, the CDR3 is TGTGTCAGCAGCCTGATGGGGAGGAGCTACGAGCAGTACTTC.

J is TRBJ2-3 and V is TRBV4-3, with D hard to call. CDR3 length equals 14 residues. The germline V gene has CDR1 LGHNA and CDR2 YSLEER. V lost 2 bases to trimming and J lost 2 bases, with 8 bases between them. CDR3 sequence (DNA): TGCGCCAGCAGCCAACTCCAGTACACAGATACGCAGTATTTT. Encoded protein: CASSQLQYTDTQYF.

The chain employs TRBV11-2 and TRBJ2-2; D remains ambiguous. In germline, CDR1 is SGHAT, CDR2 FQNNGV. Trimming removed 5 bases at V and 7 bases at J, with 11 bases between. The CDR3 sequence is 13 residues long. The CDR3 is CASSPTYLGELFF. CDR3 nucleotides: TGTGCCAGCAGCCCAACATATCTCGGGGAGCTGTTTTTT. Looking up the rest from reference TRBV11-2 and TRBJ2-2 gives the full variable domain: EAGVAQSPRYKIIEKRQSVAFWCNPISGHATLYWYQQILGQGPKLLIQFQNNGVVDDSQLPKDRFSAERLKGVDSTLKIQPAKLEDSAVYLCASSPTYLGELFFGEGSRLTVL.

This clonotype was recorded only once. V usage is TRBV9 and J usage is TRBJ2-1, with 8 bases fitting TRBD2. The ends lost 3 bases at V and 4 bases at J; junction bases unmatched: 15. Germline V gene lookup returns CDR1 SGDLS and CDR2 YYNGEE. The CDR3 extends over 18 amino acids. Here the CDR3 DNA reads TGTGCCAGCAGCGCGAGGGGGTACTGGACTAGCAGTTACAATGAGCAGTTCTTC. Protein: CASSARGYWTSSYNEQFF.

The chain recombines TRBV28 with TRBJ1-6; no clear D. V was shortened by 8 bases and J by 4 bases, with 12 bases between the two germline ends. The germline V gene has CDR1 MDHEN and CDR2 SYDVKM. The length of the CDR3 is 14 residues. In DNA form, the CDR3 reads TGTGCCAGCGGAGAGATCCGGTATAATTCACCCCTCCACTTT. Its translation: CASGEIRYNSPLHF.

This clonotype was observed a handful of times. The chain has TRBV5-1 and TRBJ1-2; 9 bases fit TRBD1. Germline V lookup: CDR1 SGHRS, CDR2 YFSETQ. Trimming took 3 bases from V and 8 from J; bases not matched to a gene: 11. The CDR3 sequence is 15 residues long. The CDR3 protein is CASSWRTGEGWGYTF. The CDR3 DNA follows: TGCGCCAGCAGCTGGAGGACAGGGGAGGGATGGGGCTACACCTTC.

V gene TRBV7-2 combines with J gene TRBJ1-2; 8 bases align to TRBD1. The germline V gene encodes CDR1 SGHTA and CDR2 FQGNSA. This CDR3 region has 13 residues. After removal of 4 bases from V and 6 bases from J, the junction contained 4 bases not matched to a gene. The CDR3 spells CASSWTGRNGYTF. DNA for the CDR3: TGTGCCAGCAGCTGGACAGGGCGGAATGGCTACACCTTC.

The chain employs TRBV6-5 and TRBJ2-7, with 7 positions matching TRBD1. Germline lookup yields CDR1 MNHEY and CDR2 SVGAGI. With 2 bases clipped from V and 0 bases from J, the junction kept 4 bases outside the gene matches. The CDR3 consists of 15 residues. CDR3 bases: TGTGCCAGCAGTTACGACAGGGCCTTCTCCTACGAGCAGTACTTC. It codes for CASSYDRAFSYEQYF.

The gene calls are TRBV27 and TRBJ1-2; TRBD1 matches at 9 bases. The J segment lost 4 bases and the V segment lost 4 bases, leaving 4 bases of the junction unmatched. Germline V CDR1 and CDR2: MNHEY, SMNVEV (reference sequence). The CDR3 loop spans 14 amino acids. CDR3 protein: CASSWTGEGYGYTF. The CDR3, as DNA: TGTGCCAGCAGTTGGACAGGGGAAGGCTATGGCTACACCTTC.

The rearrangement joins TRBV18 to TRBJ2-7; TRBD2 might be the D (5 bases). With the DNA end fitting TRBJ2-5 better, the J assignment may be wrong. This CDR3 region has 15 residues. Per the germline V gene, CDR1 is KGHSH and CDR2 is LQKENI. Here the CDR3 reads CASSPGANRVETQYF. The CDR3 coding sequence is TGTGCCAGCTCACCGGGAGCCAATCGGGTGGAGACCCAGTACTTC.